This T cell receptor (beta chain) was obtained from a study of T-cell reconstitution after alpha-beta-depleted transplantation in children. Study-wide points: The study reportedly traced alpha-beta T cells about two months after transplant to several hundred expanded graft clones. Diversity and T-cell counts at one year after transplant derived mostly from new T cells. Several patients had high TCRbeta diversity at day 60; it came from surviving recipient T cells and thymic progenitors.

This clonotype occurred many times. Antigen specificity is unknown. V gave up 3 bases and J gave up 4 bases; unmatched junction bases: 4. Germline-derived CDR1 and CDR2 are MNHEY and SMNVEV (reference sequence). This CDR3 is built from 15 residues. Preparation of the TCRbeta library was carried out with unique molecular identifiers. A single record per CDR3 protein comes from TCRdb applying MiXCR to the PCR reads. The sample lists around 700,000 distinct CDR3 sequences, about 12% occurring once. The rearrangement joins TRBV27 to TRBJ2-1; TRBD2 matches at 9 bases. This TCR was recovered from a girl aged 2-9 years with congenital amegakaryocytic thrombocytopenia, due to receive a stem cell transplant. The sequenced sample was PBMCs, obtained before TCRalphabeta/CD19-depleted stem cell transplant. CDR3 in amino acids: CASSLLAGMYNEQFF. The CDR3, as DNA: TGTGCCAGCAGTTTGCTAGCGGGGATGTACAATGAGCAGTTCTTC.